Following are 14 T cell receptor beta chains from one sample sequenced in a study of beta chain features in type 1 diabetes. Whole-study results and caveats: All four CD4+ subsets of Type 1 diabetes patients contained TCRB CDR3s that were moderately but significantly shorter.

These receptors have no known antigen. Since all of the isolated RNA was reverse transcribed, expressed TCRB transcripts were what got sequenced. Profiled with immunoSEQ multiplex PCR; TCRdb holds only in-frame clones, not every one. The sample consists of around 140,000 clones, roughly 10% of them appearing once. The sequencing input was central memory CD4+ T cells from blood. The source of these receptors is a man between 25 and 39 years old with type 1 diabetes.

The V and J genes are TRBV5-4 and TRBJ2-7; 8 bases line up with TRBD1. The CDR3 has 13 amino acids. Losses at the gene ends were 3 bases for V and 5 bases for J; bases not matched to a gene: 4. Germline V gene sequence: CDR1 SGHNT, CDR2 YYREEE (reference sequence). The chain's CDR3 is CASSWAGGDEQYF. CDR3 nucleotide sequence: TGTGCCAGCAGCTGGGCAGGGGGCGACGAGCAGTACTTC.

At least ten counts were recorded for this clone. The rearrangement links TRBV30 to TRBJ2-7; maybe TRBD2 (6 bases). The CDR3 spans 14 residues. Trimming removed 6 bases at V and 0 bases at J, with 15 bases between. CDR1 and CDR2 from the germline V gene are GTSNPN and SVGIG (reference sequence). CDR3 sequence: CACGSGSISYEQYF. In nucleotides, the CDR3 is TGTGCCTGTGGTAGCGGATCAATCTCCTACGAGCAGTACTTC.

The sample holds a few counts of this clone. The V call is TRBV11-2, the J call TRBJ2-1; possibly TRBD2 for D (6 bases). Germline V CDR1 and CDR2: SGHAT, FQNNGV. V was clipped by 4 bases and J by 8 bases, with 18 bases between them. The CDR3 totals 15 residues. The CDR3 region is CASSSSGLAFYEQFF. The DNA for the CDR3 is TGTGCCAGCAGCTCCAGTGGGCTAGCGTTCTATGAGCAGTTCTTC.

The sample holds many counts of this clone. The genes are TRBV30 and TRBJ2-1; TRBD2 is a possible D gene (5 bases). Germline lookup yields CDR1 GTSNPN and CDR2 SVGIG (reference sequence). This CDR3 has 13 residues. V gave up 4 bases and J gave up 9 bases, with 16 bases separating them. CDR3 region: CAWNLGDEGEQFF. The DNA of the CDR3 is TGTGCCTGGAACTTAGGTGACGAGGGTGAGCAGTTCTTC.

This rearrangement joins TRBV6-1 to TRBJ2-7; 7 nucleotides agree with TRBD1. The germline V gene encodes CDR1 MNHNS and CDR2 SASEGT. CDR3 size: 12 residues. The V segment lost 6 bases and the J segment 3 bases; nucleotides outside the gene matches: 2. CDR3 amino acids: CASRTGLYEQYF. The CDR3 nucleotides are TGTGCCAGCAGGACAGGGCTCTACGAGCAGTACTTC.

This clone was seen a few times. The chain joins TRBV7-3 to TRBJ2-1; maybe TRBD2 (5 bases). The CDR3 is 15 amino acids. Germline loops: CDR1 SGHTA, CDR2 FQGTGA. Trimming took off 4 bases at V and 12 bases at J, with 22 bases between the two ends. CDR3 loop: CASSYTFGRGIGQFF. In DNA form, the CDR3 reads TGTGCCAGCAGCTACACTTTCGGCCGGGGAATTGGGCAGTTCTTC.

This clone was seen a handful of times. The rearrangement joins TRBV2 to TRBJ1-1, with a possible D match to TRBD1 (5 bases). CDR1 is SNHLY and CDR2 is FYNNEI in the germline V gene. Deletions cut 2 bases from V and 4 bases from J, with 11 bases between. The CDR3 loop spans 14 amino acids. The CDR3 DNA follows: TGTGCCAGCAGTGAACGGGAGGGGAGCACTGAAGCTTTCTTT. This translates into CASSEREGSTEAFF.

The rearrangement joins TRBV11-1 to TRBJ2-4; tentatively, D is TRBD2 (5 bases). The CDR3 sequence is 13 residues long. Germline V lookup: CDR1 SGHAT, CDR2 FQDESV (reference sequence). Trimming shortened V by 5 bases and J by 7 bases, and 12 bases separated the two germline ends. The chain's CDR3 is CASSRTPGNIQYF. The CDR3 DNA follows: TGTGCCAGCAGCCGTACCCCGGGGAACATTCAGTACTTC.

J is TRBJ2-1 and V is TRBV6-1; D is unclear. Germline-derived CDR1 and CDR2 are MNHNS and SASEGT. The CDR3 extends over 15 amino acids. Trimming left V 6 bases short and J 0 bases short, with 12 bases between. The DNA for the CDR3 is TGTGCCAGCAGGCCCAGGCCAAACTCCTACAATGAGCAGTTCTTC. Its translation is CASRPRPNSYNEQFF.

There are a few counts of this clone. V usage is TRBV5-5 and J usage is TRBJ2-7; 10 bases align to TRBD1. The germline CDR1 and CDR2 sequences are SGHKS and YYEKEE (reference sequence). The CDR3 length is 15 residues. The J segment lost 4 bases and the V segment lost 2 bases, leaving 6 bases of the junction unmatched. Here the CDR3 DNA reads TGTGCCAGCAGCTTATTCGGGACAGGGGAGTACGAGCAGTACTTC. Amino acids: CASSLFGTGEYEQYF. Drawing the rest from reference TRBV5-5 and TRBJ2-7, the complete variable domain is DAGVTQSPTHLIKTRGQQVTLRCSPISGHKSVSWYQQVLGQGPQFIFQYYEKEERGRGNFPDRFSARQFPNYSSELNVNALLLGDSALYLCASSLFGTGEYEQYFGPGTRLTVT.

The chain recombines TRBV6-5 with TRBJ1-5, with 7 nucleotides matching TRBD1. The CDR3 has 15 amino acids. Germline V gene sequence: CDR1 MNHEY, CDR2 SVGAGI. V was pared by 4 bases and J by 4 bases, with 7 bases of the junction left unmatched. The CDR3 nucleotides read TGTGCCAGCAGTTCAACAGGGGTTGGTAATCAGCCCCAGCATTTT. It specifies CASSSTGVGNQPQHF.

The sample holds a few counts of this clone. The chain employs TRBV18 and TRBJ2-5, with D unclear. CDR1 KGHSH and CDR2 LQKENI come from the germline V gene. The CDR3 extends over 12 amino acids. Trimming removed 2 bases at V and 5 bases at J, with 6 bases between. The CDR3, as DNA: TGTGCCAGCTCACCATCTACCGAGACCCAGTACTTC. This codes for CASSPSTETQYF.

The chain joins TRBV7-3 to TRBJ2-5; TRBD2 might be the D (5 bases). Germline assignment: CDR1 SGHTA and CDR2 FQGTGA. This CDR3 has 15 residues. V lost 0 bases and J lost 1, with 9 bases in between. CDR3 sequence (DNA): TGTGCCAGCAGCTTAACGCACAGCGGCCAAGAGACCCAGTACTTC. Translated, it gives CASSLTHSGQETQYF.

This clone was detected a few times. The chain is built from TRBV4-2 and TRBJ1-2, with 8 bases lining up with TRBD1. This CDR3 is built from 16 residues. Looked up from germline, CDR1 is LGHNA and CDR2 is YNFKEQ. J gave up 3 bases and V 2 bases, and 8 bases lay outside the gene matches. The CDR3 coding sequence is TGTGCCAGCAGCCAAACCATGGGGACAGGAGACTATGGCTACACCTTC. Protein product: CASSQTMGTGDYGYTF.